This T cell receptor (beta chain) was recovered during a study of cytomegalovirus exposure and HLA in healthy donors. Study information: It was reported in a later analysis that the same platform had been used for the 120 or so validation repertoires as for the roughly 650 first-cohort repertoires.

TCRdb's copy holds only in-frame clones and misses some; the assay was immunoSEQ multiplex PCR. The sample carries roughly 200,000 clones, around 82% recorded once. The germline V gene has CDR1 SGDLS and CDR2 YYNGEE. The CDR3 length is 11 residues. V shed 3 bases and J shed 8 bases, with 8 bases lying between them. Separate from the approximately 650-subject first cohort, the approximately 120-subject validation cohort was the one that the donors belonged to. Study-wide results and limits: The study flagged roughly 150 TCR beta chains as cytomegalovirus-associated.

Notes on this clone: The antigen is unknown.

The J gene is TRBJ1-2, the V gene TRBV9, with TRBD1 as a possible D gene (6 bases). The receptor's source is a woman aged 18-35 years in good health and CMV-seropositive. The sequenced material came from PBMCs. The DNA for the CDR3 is TGTGCCAGCAGCGGCAGGGGCGGCTACACCTTC. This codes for CASSGRGGYTF.